The T cell receptor (beta chain) described here comes from a study of cytomegalovirus exposure and HLA in healthy donors. Study-wide findings and caveats: Analyzed later, association rates of TCRs varied across HLA loci, with DRB1 most and HLA-C fewest. Rarity held for most TCR sequences, but there were some public TCRs that occurred in many donors.

This CDR3 spans 15 amino acids. As for this clone: Its antigen is unknown.

PCR used 60 Vbeta primers and 13 Jbeta primers. Produced via immunoSEQ multiplex PCR; TCRdb's table is partial and in-frame only. The repertoire includes roughly 100,000 clones, roughly 80% of them detected once, and 6.5% to 8.5% sits in the top ten. The sequenced material came from PBMCs. The TCR was taken from a young man in good health and CMV-seropositive. The chain uses TRBV21-1 and TRBJ1-3; no check of the table's D call, TRBD1, against the DNA was made. TRBV21-1 is marked as a pseudogene. This CDR3 reads CASSKDRASGNTIYF. In DNA form, the CDR3 reads TGTGCCAGCAGCAAGGACAGGGCCTCTGGAAACACCATATATTTT.